This T cell receptor (beta chain) was observed in a study of T-cell memory formation after mild COVID-19. About the research overall: TCR clusters were mostly donor specific. Study-level results: Contracting clones, day 15 to 85, had balanced CD4/CD8, and later expanders favored CD4+. Specificity for SARS-CoV-2 was not confirmed among the second-wave clones peaking on day 37.

Each CDR3 protein gets one entry after TCRdb re-called the 5' RACE reads with MiXCR. There are about 210,000 distinct CDR3 sequences in the sample; 25% to 35% occur only once, and 11% lies in the top ten. The CDR3 length is 13 residues. From germline, CDR1 is SGHRS and CDR2 YFSETQ. V was clipped by 7 bases and J by 3 bases, with 13 bases between them. Ten or more counts support this clonotype. Antigen: not known. The sequence was collected from an adult woman who had mild COVID-19 (a few samples of this study predate the infection). Cell type and time point are not known. Specimen: PBMCs or a T cell subset sorted from them (not recorded which). V usage is TRBV5-1 and J usage is TRBJ2-5; possibly TRBD1 for D (6 bases). The CDR3 protein is CASFRDTKETQYF. CDR3 in DNA: TGCGCCAGCTTCCGGGACACCAAAGAGACCCAGTACTTC. The full variable domain, with the rest looked up from reference TRBV5-1 and TRBJ2-5, is KAGVTQTPRYLIKTRGQQVTLSCSPISGHRSVSWYQQTPGQGLQFLFEYFSETQRNKGNFPGRFSGRQFSNSRSEMNVSTLELGDSALYLCASFRDTKETQYFGPGTRLLVL.